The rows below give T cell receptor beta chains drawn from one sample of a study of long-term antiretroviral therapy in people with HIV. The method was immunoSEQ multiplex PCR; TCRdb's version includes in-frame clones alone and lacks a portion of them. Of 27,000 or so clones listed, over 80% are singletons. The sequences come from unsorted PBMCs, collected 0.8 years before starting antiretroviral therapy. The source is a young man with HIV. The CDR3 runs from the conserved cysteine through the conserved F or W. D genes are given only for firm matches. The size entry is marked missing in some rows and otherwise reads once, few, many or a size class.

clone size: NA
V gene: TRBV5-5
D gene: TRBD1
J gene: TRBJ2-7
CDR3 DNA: TGTGCCAGCAGCCCCGGGACAGGCTCCCTCTCCTACGAGCAGTACTTC
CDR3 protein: CASSPGTGSLSYEQYF

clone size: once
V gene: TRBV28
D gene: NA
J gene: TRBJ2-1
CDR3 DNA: TGTGCCAGCAGATACCTGGACAGTTCCTACAATGAGCAGTTCTTC
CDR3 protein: CASRYLDSSYNEQFF

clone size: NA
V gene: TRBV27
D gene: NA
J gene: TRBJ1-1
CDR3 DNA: TGTGCCAGCAGTCTCGGCGGGGGCGGGAACACTGAAGCTTTCTTT
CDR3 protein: CASSLGGGGNTEAFF

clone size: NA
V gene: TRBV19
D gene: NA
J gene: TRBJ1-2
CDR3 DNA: TGTGCCAGTAGTATGCACGTCGTCAACTATGGCTACACCTTC
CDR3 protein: CASSMHVVNYGYTF

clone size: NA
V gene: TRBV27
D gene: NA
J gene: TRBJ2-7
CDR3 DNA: TGTGCCAGCAGCCGTTTTGGTTGGGGCGACTACGAGCAGTACTTC
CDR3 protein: CASSRFGWGDYEQYF

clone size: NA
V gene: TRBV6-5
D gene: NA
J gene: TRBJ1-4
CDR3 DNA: TGTGCCAGCAGCCCAGACTCAACTAATGAAAAACTGTTTTTT
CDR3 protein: CASSPDSTNEKLFF

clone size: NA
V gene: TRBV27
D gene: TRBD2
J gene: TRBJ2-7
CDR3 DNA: TGTGCCAGCAGTGGACTAGCGGGAGTGGAGCAGTACTTC
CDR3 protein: CASSGLAGVEQYF

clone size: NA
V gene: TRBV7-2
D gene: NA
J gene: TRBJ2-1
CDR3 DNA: TGTGCCTTCGACTCAGGATCCTACAATGAGCAGTTCTTC
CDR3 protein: CAFDSGSYNEQFF

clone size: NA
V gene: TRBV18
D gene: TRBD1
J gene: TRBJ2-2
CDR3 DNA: TGTGCCACCACCCGGGACAGGGGAACCGGGGAGCTGTTTTTT
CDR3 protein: CATTRDRGTGELFF

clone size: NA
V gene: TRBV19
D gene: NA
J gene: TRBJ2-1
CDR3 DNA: TGTGCCAGTAGTATCGAGGTGGAGACTAGTCAGTTCTTC
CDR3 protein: CASSIEVETSQFF

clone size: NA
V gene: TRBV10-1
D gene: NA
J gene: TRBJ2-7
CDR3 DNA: TGCGCCAGCAGTGAGCGGCCCACGAACTACGAGCAGTACTTC
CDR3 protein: CASSERPTNYEQYF

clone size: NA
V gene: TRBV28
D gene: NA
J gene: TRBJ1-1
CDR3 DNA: TGTGCCAGCAGACCAGGGATAATGAACACTGAAGCTTTCTTT
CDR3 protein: CASRPGIMNTEAFF

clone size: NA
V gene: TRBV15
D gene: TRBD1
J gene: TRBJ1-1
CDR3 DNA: TGTGCCACCATCCCGGGCCAGGGGGCGAGCACTGAAGCTTTCTTT
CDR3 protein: CATIPGQGASTEAFF

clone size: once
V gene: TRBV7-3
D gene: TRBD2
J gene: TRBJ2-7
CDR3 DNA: TGTGCCAGCAGCTTAACTAGCGGGAGTCTTGAGCAGTACTTC
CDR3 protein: CASSLTSGSLEQYF

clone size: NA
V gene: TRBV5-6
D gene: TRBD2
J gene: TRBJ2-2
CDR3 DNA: TGTGCCAGCAGCCCCTTGACCGGACTAGCGGGAGCCTTACCCGGGGAGCTGTTTTTT
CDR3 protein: CASSPLTGLAGALPGELFF

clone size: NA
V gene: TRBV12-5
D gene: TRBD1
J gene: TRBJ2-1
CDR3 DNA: TGTGCTAGTGCCCCCGACAGGGGGGAATACAATGAGCAGTTCTTC
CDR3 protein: CASAPDRGEYNEQFF

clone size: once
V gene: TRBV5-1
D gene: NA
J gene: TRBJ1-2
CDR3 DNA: TGCGCCAGCACTCCCCTCTTGGAATCGTCACAGGATCGCTATGGCTACACCTTC
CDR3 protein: CASTPLLESSQDRYGYTF

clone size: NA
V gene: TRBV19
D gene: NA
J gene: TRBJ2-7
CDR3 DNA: TGTGCCTCTAAAGACCCCCGGGGCCTGAGCTCCTACGAGCAGTACTTC
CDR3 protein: CASKDPRGLSSYEQYF

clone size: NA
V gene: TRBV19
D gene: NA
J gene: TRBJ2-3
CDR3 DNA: TGTGCCAGTAGTATAACCCGAGGGTTAGATACGCAGTATTTT
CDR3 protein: CASSITRGLDTQYF

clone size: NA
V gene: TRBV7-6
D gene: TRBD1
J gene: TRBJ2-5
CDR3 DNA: TGTGCCAGCAGCTTATTTACAGGGGACCAAGAGACCCAGTACTTC
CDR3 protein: CASSLFTGDQETQYF

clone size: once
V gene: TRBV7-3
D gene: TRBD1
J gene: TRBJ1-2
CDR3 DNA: TGTGCCAGCAGCTCGCAACAGGGGGCGCCTGGCTACACCTTC
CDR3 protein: CASSSQQGAPGYTF

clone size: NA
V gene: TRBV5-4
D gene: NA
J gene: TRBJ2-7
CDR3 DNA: TGTGCCAGCAGCTTGCCGGATACCTACGAGCAGTACTTC
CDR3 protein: CASSLPDTYEQYF

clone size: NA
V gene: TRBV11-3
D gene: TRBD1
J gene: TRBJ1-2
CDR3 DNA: TGTGCCAGCAGCTGGGACAGGGGGAGGTCACTTAGATTAGGCTACACCTTC
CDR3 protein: CASSWDRGRSLRLGYTF

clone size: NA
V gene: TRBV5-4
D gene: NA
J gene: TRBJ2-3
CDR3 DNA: TGTGCCAGCAGAGAGGTAGGGGCGGGATACACAGATACGCAGTATTTT
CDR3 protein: CASREVGAGYTDTQYF

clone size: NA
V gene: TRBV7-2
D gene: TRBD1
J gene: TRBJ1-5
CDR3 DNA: TGTGCCAGCAGCCTCCGACAGGGGGGTCAGCCCCAGCATTTT
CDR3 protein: CASSLRQGGQPQHF

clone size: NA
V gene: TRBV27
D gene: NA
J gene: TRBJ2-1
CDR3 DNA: TGTGCCAGCAGTGCGTTAACAGGGTTGGCCTACAATGAGCAGTTCTTC
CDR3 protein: CASSALTGLAYNEQFF

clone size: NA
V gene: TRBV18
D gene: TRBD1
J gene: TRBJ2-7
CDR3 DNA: TGTGCCAGCTCACATCCGGGACAGGCAGTGGTGGAGCAGTACTTC
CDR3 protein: CASSHPGQAVVEQYF

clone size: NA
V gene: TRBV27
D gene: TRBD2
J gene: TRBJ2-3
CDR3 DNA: TGTGCCAGCAGTTTCGGGCTAGCGGGAGGTTACACAGATACGCAGTATTTT
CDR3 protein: CASSFGLAGGYTDTQYF

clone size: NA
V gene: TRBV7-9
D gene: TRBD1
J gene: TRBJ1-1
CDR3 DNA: TGTGCCAGCAGCACGGGACAGGGGAACACTGAAGCTTTCTTT
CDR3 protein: CASSTGQGNTEAFF

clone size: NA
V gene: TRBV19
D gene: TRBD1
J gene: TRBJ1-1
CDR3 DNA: TGTGCCAGTAGTACCTACAACAGGGGTACCACTGAAGCTTTCTTT
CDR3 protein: CASSTYNRGTTEAFF

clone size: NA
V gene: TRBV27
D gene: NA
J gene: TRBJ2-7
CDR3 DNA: TGTGCCAGCAGGGATTACCCGGGGTCCGAGCAGTACTTC
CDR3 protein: CASRDYPGSEQYF

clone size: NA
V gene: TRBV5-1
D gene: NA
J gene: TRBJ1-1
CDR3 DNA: TGCGCCAGCAGCTTGGAACCGCGGGGTTCTTGGTACACTGAAGCTTTCTTT
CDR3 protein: CASSLEPRGSWYTEAFF

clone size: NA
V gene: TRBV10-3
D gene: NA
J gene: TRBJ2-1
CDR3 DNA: TGTGCCATCAAAGGGGGTTCTGGGGAGACCTACAATGAGCAGTTCTTC
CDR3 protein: CAIKGGSGETYNEQFF

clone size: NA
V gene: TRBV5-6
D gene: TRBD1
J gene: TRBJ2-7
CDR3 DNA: TGTGCCAGCAGCCGTGGGACAGACAAGCAGTACTTC
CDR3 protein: CASSRGTDKQYF

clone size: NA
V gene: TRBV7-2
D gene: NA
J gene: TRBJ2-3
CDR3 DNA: TGTGCCAGCACTCTTAGGGGGGGCCGTGATACGCAGTATTTT
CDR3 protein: CASTLRGGRDTQYF

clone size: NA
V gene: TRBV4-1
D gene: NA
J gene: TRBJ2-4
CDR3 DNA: TGCGCCAGCAGCCAACATCCTACTGTCGGGCCTAACATTCAGTACTTC
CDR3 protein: CASSQHPTVGPNIQYF

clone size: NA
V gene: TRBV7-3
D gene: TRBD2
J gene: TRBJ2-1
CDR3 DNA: TGTGCCAGCAGCACCGGGCTAGCGGAATACAATGAGCAGTTCTTC
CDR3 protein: CASSTGLAEYNEQFF

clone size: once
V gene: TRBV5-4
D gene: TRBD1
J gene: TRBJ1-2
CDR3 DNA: TGTGCCAGCAGGGAAGCAGGGGGTAGTGTTGGCTACACCTTC
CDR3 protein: CASREAGGSVGYTF

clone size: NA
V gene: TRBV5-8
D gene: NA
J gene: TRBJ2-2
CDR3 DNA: TGTGCCAGCAGCTTGGGGGCGCGGGGTCGGACCGGGGAGCTGTTTTTT
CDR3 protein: CASSLGARGRTGELFF

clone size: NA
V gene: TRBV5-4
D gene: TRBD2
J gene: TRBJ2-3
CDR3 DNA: TGTGCCAGCAGCGACTTTGCGGGGGGGGGCACAGATACGCAGTATTTT
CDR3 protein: CASSDFAGGGTDTQYF

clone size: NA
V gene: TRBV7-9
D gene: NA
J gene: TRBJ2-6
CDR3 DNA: TGTGCCAGCAGCGGTATTGGCTCTGGGGCCAACGTCCTGACTTTC
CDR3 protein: CASSGIGSGANVLTF

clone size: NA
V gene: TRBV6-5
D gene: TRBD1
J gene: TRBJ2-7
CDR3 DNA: TGTGCCAGCAGTCCGGGACAGGGGCTCTACGAGCAGTACTTC
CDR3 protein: CASSPGQGLYEQYF